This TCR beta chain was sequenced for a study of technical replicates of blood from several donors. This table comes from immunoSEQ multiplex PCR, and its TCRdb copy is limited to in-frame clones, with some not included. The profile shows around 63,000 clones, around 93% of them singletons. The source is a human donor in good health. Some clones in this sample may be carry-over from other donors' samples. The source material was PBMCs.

The CDR3 sequence is CASSRGAGSGDNEQFF. CDR3 in DNA: TGTGCCAGCAGCCGGGGTGCTGGGAGCGGGGACAATGAGCAGTTCTTC. This rearrangement joins TRBV4-2 to TRBJ2-1, with TRBD2 identical over 7 bases. The V and J ends lost 4 bases and 5 bases, in that order; junction bases with no gene match: 11. CDR1 is LGHNA and CDR2 is YNFKEQ in the germline V gene. The CDR3 covers 16 residues.